This is a list of T cell receptor beta chains from one sample in a study of cytomegalovirus exposure and HLA in healthy donors. Method: immunoSEQ multiplex PCR; TCRdb's copy keeps in-frame clones and lacks some. The sample holds roughly 220,000 clones, 79% seen once. The sequencing input was PBMCs. These TCRs come from a man aged 50-59 years in good health and CMV-seronegative. The CDR3 runs from the conserved cysteine through the conserved F or W. The D gene is left open where the match is weak. Clone size appears in some rows only: once, few, many, or a class for an expanded clone.

>TRBJ2-7|TRBV7-6|TRBD2|NA
CASSLAGAYEQYF
TGTGCCAGCAGTCTAGCGGGAGCGTACGAGCAGTACTTC
>TRBJ2-2|TRBV28|NA|NA
CASSLGSTGELFF
TGTGCCAGCAGTTTAGGGAGCACCGGGGAGCTGTTTTTT
>TRBJ2-5|TRBV7-3|TRBD1|NA
CASSVHAGQGVGTQYF
TGTGCCAGCAGCGTCCACGCGGGACAGGGGGTGGGGACCCAGTACTTC
>TRBJ2-3|TRBV28|TRBD2|NA
CASRAGTRTDTQYF
TGTGCCAGCAGGGCCGGGACTAGGACAGATACGCAGTATTTT
>TRBJ2-7|TRBV6-5|TRBD1|NA
CASSYGTGAYEQYF
TGTGCCAGCAGTTACGGGACAGGGGCCTACGAGCAGTACTTC
>TRBJ2-1|TRBV2|NA|once
CASTSTRGHNEQFF
TGTGCCAGCACATCGACTAGAGGTCACAATGAGCAGTTCTTC
>TRBJ2-5|TRBV2|TRBD2|NA
CASSDKGLAGVETQYF
TGTGCCAGCAGTGACAAGGGACTAGCGGGAGTAGAGACCCAGTACTTC
>TRBJ2-7|TRBV4-1|TRBD2|once
CASSQDLAGAYEQYF
TGCGCCAGCAGCCAAGATCTAGCGGGGGCCTACGAGCAGTACTTC
>TRBJ2-2|TRBV5-1|NA|NA
CASRAGLNTGELFF
TGCGCCAGCAGGGCAGGGTTGAACACCGGGGAGCTGTTTTTT
>TRBJ2-1|TRBV9|TRBD2|NA
CASSVVTSGRNEQFF
TGTGCCAGCAGCGTAGTGACTAGCGGGAGAAATGAGCAGTTCTTC
>TRBJ2-2|TRBV7-2|TRBD2|NA
CASSLKAGTTGELFF
TGTGCCAGCAGCTTGAAAGCGGGAACCACCGGGGAGCTGTTTTTT
>TRBJ1-5|TRBV30|NA|NA
CAWSPRGLSENQPQHF
TGTGCCTGGAGTCCCCGGGGACTTTCCGAAAATCAGCCCCAGCATTTT
>TRBJ2-3|TRBV7-9|NA|NA
CASSFKQTTDTQYF
TGTGCCAGCAGCTTCAAACAGACCACAGATACGCAGTATTTT
>TRBJ1-2|TRBV15|NA|NA
CATSRQGYSYGYTF
TGTGCCACCAGCAGACAGGGCTATAGCTATGGCTACACCTTC
>TRBJ1-1|TRBV27|TRBD1|NA
CASSLQGAFTEAFF
TGTGCCAGCAGTTTACAGGGGGCTTTCACTGAAGCTTTCTTT
>TRBJ2-1|TRBV5-1|NA|NA
CASSFGGAYNEQFF
TGCGCCAGCAGCTTCGGGGGAGCCTACAATGAGCAGTTCTTC
>TRBJ1-3|TRBV6-5|TRBD1|NA
CASSYGTGEVDTIYF
TGTGCCAGCAGTTACGGGACAGGGGAGGTGGACACCATATATTTT
>TRBJ1-2|TRBV19|TRBD1|NA
CASSIPARGQVYGYTF
TGTGCCAGTAGTATACCCGCCAGGGGGCAAGTCTATGGCTACACCTTC
>TRBJ2-7|TRBV7-9|TRBD1|NA
CASSPTGSSYEQYF
TGTGCCAGCAGCCCGACAGGGAGCTCCTACGAGCAGTACTTC
>TRBJ2-2|TRBV2|TRBD2|NA
CASSVPSGRADTGELFF
TGTGCCAGCAGTGTCCCTAGCGGGAGGGCCGACACCGGGGAGCTGTTTTTT
>TRBJ2-7|TRBV10-2|TRBD1|NA
CASRTGENHEQYF
TGCGCCAGCAGGACAGGGGAAAACCACGAGCAGTACTTC
>TRBJ2-6|TRBV11-3|TRBD1|few
CASSLGTGGGGANVLTF
TGTGCCAGCAGCTTAGGGACAGGAGGTGGTGGGGCCAACGTCCTGACTTTC
>TRBJ1-2|TRBV28|NA|NA
CASSLGQKRVNGYTF
TGTGCCAGCAGTTTAGGACAGAAACGAGTAAATGGCTACACCTTC
>TRBJ2-5|TRBV5-1|TRBD1|once
CASSLATGTGKETQYF
TGCGCCAGCAGCTTGGCTACCGGGACAGGGAAAGAGACCCAGTACTTC
>TRBJ2-7|TRBV5-1|TRBD2|NA
CASSPGTSWSYEQYF
TGCGCCAGCAGCCCGGGGACTAGCTGGTCCTACGAGCAGTACTTC
>TRBJ2-1|TRBV19|TRBD2|NA
CASSSSGTSGSYNEQFF
TGTGCCAGTAGTTCCTCCGGGACTAGCGGGAGCTACAATGAGCAGTTCTTC
>TRBJ1-6|TRBV21-1|NA|NA
CASIFLYRGRENSPLHF
TGTGCCAGCATCTTTCTTTACCGGGGTCGGGAGAATTCACCCCTCCACTTT
>TRBJ2-3|TRBV19|TRBD2|NA
CASSSLAGAGTDTQYF
TGTGCCAGTAGTTCCTTAGCGGGAGCGGGGACAGATACGCAGTATTTT
>TRBJ2-2|TRBV12-5|NA|NA
CASANRDFNTGELFF
TGTGCTAGTGCTAACCGAGACTTTAACACCGGGGAGCTGTTTTTT